These 7 T cell receptor beta chains came from one sample sequenced in a study of shared clonotypes between healthy human individuals. The data were produced by immunoSEQ multiplex PCR, yet TCRdb's version contains in-frame clones alone and is incomplete. Of fewer than 650,000 clones in the sample, around three quarters were seen once. Sequenced: PBMCs. The source is a woman aged 40 to 50 in good health. Some clones in this sample may be carry-over from other donors' samples.

This clone was picked up a small number of times. The chain recombines TRBV5-1 with TRBJ2-5, with 11 bases lining up with TRBD2. The CDR3 is 14 residues long. V dropped 3 bases and J dropped 6; count of bases not matched to a gene: 4. The germline V gene has CDR1 SGHRS and CDR2 YFSETQ. The CDR3 sequence: CASSSTSGRQTQYF. DNA for the CDR3: TGCGCCAGCAGCTCTACTAGCGGGAGACAGACCCAGTACTTC.

The chain couples TRBV5-1 to TRBJ2-1, with TRBD2 identical over 10 bases. J was trimmed by 8 bases and V by 0 bases; bases with no gene match: 5. Germline lookup yields CDR1 SGHRS and CDR2 YFSETQ. CDR3 size: 15 residues. The CDR3 here is CASSLVASGRDEQFF. In DNA form, the CDR3 reads TGCGCCAGCAGCTTGGTGGCTAGCGGGAGAGATGAGCAGTTCTTC.

J is TRBJ2-5 and V is TRBV5-4, with a weak D call TRBD1 (6 bases). The CDR3 sequence is 14 residues long. CDR1 is SGHNT and CDR2 is YYREEE in the germline V gene (reference sequence). The V end lost 0 bases, the J end lost 5 bases, and 11 bases lay between the germline ends. CDR3 sequence (DNA): TGTGCCAGCAGCTTGGTCGGACAGTCTGAGACCCAGTACTTC. Its translation is CASSLVGQSETQYF.

DNA of the CDR3: TGCGCCAGCAGCTTGGCAAGCGTGGGGGAGCAGTACTTC. Translated, it gives CASSLASVGEQYF. This chain uses TRBV5-1 with TRBJ2-7; D unresolved. CDR3 length: 13 amino acids. Trimming shortened V by 0 bases and J by 7 bases, and 11 bases separated the two germline ends. Germline lookup yields CDR1 SGHRS and CDR2 YFSETQ. Complete variable domain (other parts from reference TRBV5-1 and TRBJ2-7): KAGVTQTPRYLIKTRGQQVTLSCSPISGHRSVSWYQQTPGQGLQFLFEYFSETQRNKGNFPGRFSGRQFSNSRSEMNVSTLELGDSALYLCASSLASVGEQYFGPGTRLTVT.

The chain employs TRBV28 and TRBJ2-1; possibly TRBD2 for D (5 bases). V dropped 5 bases and J dropped 7 bases, with 12 bases sitting between them. CDR1 and CDR2 from the germline V gene are MDHEN and SYDVKM. CDR3 length equals 13 residues. The CDR3 loop reads CASSPNRGNEQFF. CDR3 nucleotides: TGTGCCAGCAGTCCCAACCGGGGTAATGAGCAGTTCTTC.

The chain employs TRBV28 and TRBJ1-4; 7 bases line up with TRBD1. The germline gives CDR1 MDHEN, CDR2 SYDVKM. The CDR3 covers 15 residues. The V and J ends lost 2 bases and 8 bases, in that order; junction bases with no gene match: 8. CDR3 DNA sequence: TGTGCCAGCAGTTTACTTGGTCAGGGACAGGAAAAACTGTTTTTT. Translated, it gives CASSLLGQGQEKLFF.

This chain uses TRBV4-3 with TRBJ1-4; D is uncertain. V lost 0 bases and J 7 bases, leaving 9 bases between the germline ends. Germline V gene sequence: CDR1 LGHNA, CDR2 YSLEER. CDR3 length equals 14 residues. The CDR3 DNA reads as TGCGCCAGCAGCCAAGATCGAGGGTTTGAAAAACTGTTTTTT. It translates to CASSQDRGFEKLFF.